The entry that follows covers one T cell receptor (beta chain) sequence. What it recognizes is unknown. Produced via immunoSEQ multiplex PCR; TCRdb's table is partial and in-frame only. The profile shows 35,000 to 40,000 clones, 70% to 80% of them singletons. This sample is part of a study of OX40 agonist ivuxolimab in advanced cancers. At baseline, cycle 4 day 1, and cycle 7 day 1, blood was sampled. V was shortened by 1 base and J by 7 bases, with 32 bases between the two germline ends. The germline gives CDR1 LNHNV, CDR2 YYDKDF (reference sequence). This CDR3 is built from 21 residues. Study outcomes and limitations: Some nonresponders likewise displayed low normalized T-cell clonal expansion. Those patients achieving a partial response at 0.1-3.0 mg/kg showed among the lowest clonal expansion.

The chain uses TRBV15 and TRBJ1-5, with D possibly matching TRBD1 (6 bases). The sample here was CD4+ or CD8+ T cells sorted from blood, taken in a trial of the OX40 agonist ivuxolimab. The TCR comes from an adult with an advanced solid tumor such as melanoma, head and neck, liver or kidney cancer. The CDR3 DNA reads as TGTGCCACCAGCAGAGGCCCCGTCCGAACGGACCTAACAGGGTCCAGGCAGCCCCAGCATTTT. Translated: CATSRGPVRTDLTGSRQPQHF.